This T cell receptor (beta chain) comes out of a study of blood T cell repertoires in COVID-19. Across the whole study: The cDNA or gDNA used as material had been derived from T cells, B-cell-depleted T cells, or PBMCs.

The CDR3 is 14 amino acids. V lost 4 bases to trimming and J lost 0 bases, with 8 bases between them. The V gene's germline CDR1 is SEHNR and CDR2 FQNEAQ (reference sequence). Clones were sequenced by immunoSEQ multiplex PCR, and TCRdb holds only the in-frame ones, with some missing. The sample holds over 95,000 clones, more than 80% seen once. This TCR derives from a human donor in a cohort sampled during active COVID-19. V and J are TRBV7-9 and TRBJ2-3; D gene uncertain. The sample taken for sequencing was peripheral blood. The CDR3 DNA is TGTGCCAGCAGCTCGGTAGTGAGCACAGATACGCAGTATTTT. This sequence encodes CASSSVVSTDTQYF. Drawing the rest from reference TRBV7-9 and TRBJ2-3, the complete variable domain is DTGVSQNPRHKITKRGQNVTFRCDPISEHNRLYWYRQTLGQGPEFLTYFQNEAQLEKSRLLSDRFSAERPKGSFSTLEIQRTEQGDSAMYLCASSSVVSTDTQYFGPGTRLTVL.